Listed below are T cell receptor beta chains from one sample, sequenced in a study of blood T cells in healthy people across ages. TCRdb used MiXCR to reprocess the 5' RACE reads, holding one entry per CDR3 protein. The repertoire holds hundreds of thousands of distinct CDR3 sequences, with about 45% as singletons. The sequenced sample consisted of blood. The receptors originated from a man older than 75 in good health. The CDR3 runs from the conserved cysteine through the conserved F or W. A D gene is named only where the DNA matches it firmly. The size field is filled for only some rows; it gives once, few, many or a size class.

CDR3 protein	CDR3 DNA	V gene	J gene	clone size	D gene
CSARAPVGAGETQYF	TGCAGTGCTAGGGCCCCGGTGGGAGCGGGGGAGACCCAGTACTTC	TRBV20-1	TRBJ2-5	few	TRBD2
CASSAARGQTYEQYF	TGTGCCAGCAGCGCAGCCCGGGGGCAGACCTACGAGCAGTACTTC	TRBV9	TRBJ2-7	many	.
CASSLGHSGTYNEQFF	TGCGCCAGCAGCTTGGGGCATAGCGGTACCTACAATGAGCAGTTCTTC	TRBV5-1	TRBJ2-1	.	.
CASSLRTADQPQHF	TGTGCCAGCAGTTTGAGGACAGCGGATCAGCCCCAGCATTTT	TRBV12-3/TRBV12-4	TRBJ1-5	few	.
CASSPGTTHDTQYF	TGCGCCAGCAGCCCGGGGACTACCCACGATACGCAGTATTTT	TRBV5-1	TRBJ2-3	once	TRBD2
CSASPGLAGVDTQYF	TGCAGTGCTAGTCCGGGACTAGCGGGAGTAGATACGCAGTATTTT	TRBV20-1	TRBJ2-3	few	TRBD2
CASSARTGGCEQYF	TGTGCCAGCAGCGCTCGGACTGGGGGGTGCGAGCAGTACTTC	TRBV7-2	TRBJ2-7	.	.
CASRPNRDSLIALSGTGELFF	TGTGCCAGCAGGCCGAACCGGGACAGCTTAATAGCTCTTTCGGGCACCGGAGAGCTGTTTTTT	TRBV6-1	TRBJ2-2	.	TRBD1
CSVEAWGTDTQYF	TGCAGCGTTGAGGCCTGGGGCACAGATACGCAGTATTTT	TRBV29-1	TRBJ2-3	many	.
CASSPRDRGVYEQFF	TGTGCCAGCAGTCCCCGGGACAGGGGTGTGTATGAGCAGTTCTTC	TRBV12-3/TRBV12-4	TRBJ2-1	once	TRBD1
CASRTRDRGYGTEAFF	TGTGCCAGCAGAACCAGGGACAGGGGGTATGGCACTGAAGCTTTCTTT	TRBV7-2	TRBJ1-1	.	TRBD1
CASTAAGFKGGSYNSPLHF	TGTGCCAGCACCGCCGCCGGATTCAAGGGAGGCTCCTATAATTCACCCCTCCACTTT	TRBV28	TRBJ1-6	.	.
CASREDGETQYF	TGTGCCAGCAGAGAGGATGGAGAGACCCAGTACTTC	TRBV7-2	TRBJ2-5	.	.
CAISAGVGQGASGANVLTF	TGTGCCATCAGTGCGGGAGTCGGACAGGGGGCGTCTGGGGCCAACGTCCTGACTTTC	TRBV10-3	TRBJ2-6	.	TRBD1
CASSLVTGNNEKLFF	TGCGCCAGCAGCTTGGTGACAGGGAACAATGAAAAACTGTTTTTT	TRBV5-1	TRBJ1-4	.	TRBD1
CSASDGKRGNSGANVLTF	TGCAGTGCTAGTGACGGAAAGCGGGGGAACTCTGGGGCCAACGTCCTGACTTTC	TRBV20-1	TRBJ2-6	.	TRBD2
CSARAPRDSSFGYGYTF	TGCAGTGCTAGAGCTCCGCGGGACAGCTCCTTTGGGTATGGCTACACCTTC	TRBV20-1	TRBJ1-2	.	TRBD1
CAIRGGLAGGNEQFF	TGTGCCATCAGAGGGGGACTAGCGGGTGGCAATGAGCAGTTCTTC	TRBV12-3/TRBV12-4	TRBJ2-1	.	TRBD2
CASSLAVGSGGEQYF	TGCGCCAGCAGCTTAGCCGTTGGGTCAGGAGGAGAGCAGTACTTC	TRBV5-1	TRBJ2-7	.	.
CASTKLGSSEDNEQFF	TGTGCCAGCACCAAACTTGGCTCTAGCGAAGACAATGAGCAGTTCTTC	TRBV12-3/TRBV12-4	TRBJ2-1	.	.
CASSSTLVYEQYF	TGCGCCAGCAGCTCCACACTAGTCTACGAGCAGTACTTC	TRBV5-1	TRBJ2-7	.	.
CASTARVSSQETQYF	TGTGCCAGCACCGCGAGGGTCTCATCACAAGAGACCCAGTACTTC	TRBV25-1	TRBJ2-5	.	.
CASSSERKTQYF	TGTGCCAGCAGTTCGGAGCGGAAGACCCAGTACTTC	TRBV28	TRBJ2-5	.	.
CASSPRGGQGYSYEQYF	TGTGCCAGCAGCCCCAGAGGGGGACAGGGGTATTCCTACGAGCAGTACTTC	TRBV7-8	TRBJ2-7	.	TRBD1
CSVVSGTTQYF	TGCAGCGTTGTGTCCGGGACTACGCAGTATTTT	TRBV29-1	TRBJ2-3	many	.
CASSPLGEGNYGYTF	TGTGCCAGCAGTCCTCTTGGGGAAGGAAACTATGGCTACACCTTC	TRBV27	TRBJ1-2	.	.
CASSLPAGRYNEQFF	TGTGCCAGCAGCTTGCCAGCGGGAAGATACAATGAGCAGTTCTTC	TRBV7-2	TRBJ2-1	.	TRBD2
CAISESGDTQYF	TGTGCCATCAGTGAGTCTGGAGATACGCAGTATTTT	TRBV10-3	TRBJ2-3	few	.
CSAPQGVSSTDTQYF	TGCAGCGCCCCGCAGGGAGTGTCTAGCACAGATACGCAGTATTTT	TRBV29-1	TRBJ2-3	many	.
CASSYSGGRGTDTQYF	TGTGCCAGCAGTTACTCGGGCGGGAGGGGCACAGATACGCAGTATTTT	TRBV6-5	TRBJ2-3	.	TRBD2
CASSLGKLWGEQYF	TGTGCCAGCAGCTTAGGGAAGCTCTGGGGCGAGCAGTACTTC	TRBV7-2	TRBJ2-7	few	.
CASSQVRQGYNEQYF	TGCGCCAGCAGCCAAGTTCGACAGGGTTACAATGAGCAGTACTTC	TRBV4-3	TRBJ2-7	.	TRBD1
CASSYSPALDQETQYF	TGTGCCAGCAGTTACTCCCCAGCCCTAGACCAAGAGACCCAGTACTTC	TRBV6-6	TRBJ2-5	.	.
CASSASGREGEQYF	TGTGCCAGCAGTGCTAGCGGGAGGGAAGGCGAGCAGTACTTC	TRBV6-1	TRBJ2-7	few	TRBD2
CASSVDGFNGQPQHF	TGTGCCAGCAGCGTAGATGGGTTCAACGGACAGCCCCAGCATTTT	TRBV9	TRBJ1-5	.	.
CTSSVVAGGLNEQFF	TGTACCAGCAGCGTAGTAGCGGGAGGGTTAAATGAGCAGTTCTTC	TRBV9	TRBJ2-1	.	TRBD2
CATSRDLANSEQYF	TGTGCCACCAGCAGAGATCTGGCTAACTCTGAGCAGTACTTC	TRBV15	TRBJ2-7	few	.
CATSEGRGRENSGANVLTF	TGTGCCACCAGTGAGGGACGTGGGCGGGAAAACTCTGGGGCCAACGTCCTGACTTTC	TRBV24-1	TRBJ2-6	many	.
CSAAYTGAVYGYTF	TGCAGTGCGGCTTATACAGGTGCAGTCTATGGCTACACCTTC	TRBV20-1	TRBJ1-2	.	.
CASSSATTGATEAFF	TGTGCCAGCAGCTCGGCAACTACAGGGGCCACTGAAGCTTTCTTT	TRBV7-6	TRBJ1-1	many	TRBD1
CASSPPGRSTYEQYF	TGTGCCAGCAGTCCCCCGGGGAGGAGTACCTACGAGCAGTACTTC	TRBV28	TRBJ2-7	.	.
CATRGFSTDTQYF	TGTGCCACCCGGGGTTTCAGCACAGATACGCAGTATTTT	TRBV10-3	TRBJ2-3	.	.
CSERVASAYEQYF	TGCAGTGAAAGGGTAGCGTCTGCCTACGAGCAGTACTTC	TRBV20-1	TRBJ2-7	.	.
CASRTTSGGLYEQYF	TGTGCCAGCAGGACGACTAGCGGGGGCCTCTACGAGCAGTACTTC	TRBV28	TRBJ2-7	few	TRBD2
CASSLIPDSPNEQYF	TGTGCCAGCAGCTTAATTCCCGACAGCCCGAACGAGCAGTACTTC	TRBV7-2	TRBJ2-7	.	.
CASSLEVGEYGYTF	TGTGCCAGCAGCTTAGAGGTGGGCGAGTATGGCTACACCTTC	TRBV11-1	TRBJ1-2	.	.
CASSLETSGNTEAFF	TGCGCCAGCAGCTTGGAAACATCTGGGAACACTGAAGCTTTCTTT	TRBV5-1	TRBJ1-1	once	.